This TCR beta chain emerged from a study of cytotoxic CD8 clonotypes in ibrutinib-treated CLL. Looking at the study overall: Mean per-sample yields comprised 255,043 productive templates and tens of thousands of productive rearrangements.

Study-level points and caveats: Clonality correlated strongly with circulating CD8+ T cells and exceeded age-matched healthy donors at baseline.

The germline V gene encodes CDR1 SGHNT and CDR2 YYREEE (reference sequence). The junction had 6 bases not matched to a gene; V was cut back by 0 bases and J by 4 bases. The CDR3 has 16 amino acids. Profiling relied on immunoSEQ multiplex PCR, and the TCRdb table lists in-frame clones only, not all of them. The repertoire consists of around 130,000 clones, with under 90% occurring once and the leading ten covering about 3.3%. This clone was detected once. Its antigen is as yet unknown. The sample was PBMCs, taken after 24 months of ibrutinib treatment. This clonotype originated in a human donor with chronic lymphocytic leukemia. The V call is TRBV5-4, the J call TRBJ1-2; 10 bases match TRBD1. The DNA for the CDR3 is TGTGCCAGCAGCTTGGGGGACAGGGGAGTTGCCTATGGCTACACCTTC. This encodes CASSLGDRGVAYGYTF.